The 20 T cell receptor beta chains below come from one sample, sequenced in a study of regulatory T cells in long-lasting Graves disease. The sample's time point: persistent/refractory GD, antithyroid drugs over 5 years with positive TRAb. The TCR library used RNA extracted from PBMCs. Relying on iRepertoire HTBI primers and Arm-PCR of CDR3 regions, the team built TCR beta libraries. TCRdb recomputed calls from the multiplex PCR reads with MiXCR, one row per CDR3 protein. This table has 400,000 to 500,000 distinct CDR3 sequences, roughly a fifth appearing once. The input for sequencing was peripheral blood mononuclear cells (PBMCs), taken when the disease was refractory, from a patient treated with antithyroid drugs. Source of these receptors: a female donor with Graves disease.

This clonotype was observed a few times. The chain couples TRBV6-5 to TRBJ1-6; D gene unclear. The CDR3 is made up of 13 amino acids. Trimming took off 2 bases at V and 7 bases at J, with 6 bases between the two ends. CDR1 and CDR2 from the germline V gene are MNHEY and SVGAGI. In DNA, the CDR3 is TGTGCCAGCAGTTACGCAGGCAATTCACCCCTCCACTTT. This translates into CASSYAGNSPLHF.

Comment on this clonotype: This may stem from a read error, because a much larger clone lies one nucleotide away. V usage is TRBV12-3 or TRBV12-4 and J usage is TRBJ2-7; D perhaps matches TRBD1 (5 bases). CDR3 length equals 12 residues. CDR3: CASSRTNYEQHF. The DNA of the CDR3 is TGTGCCAGCAGCAGGACAAACTACGAGCAGCACTTC.

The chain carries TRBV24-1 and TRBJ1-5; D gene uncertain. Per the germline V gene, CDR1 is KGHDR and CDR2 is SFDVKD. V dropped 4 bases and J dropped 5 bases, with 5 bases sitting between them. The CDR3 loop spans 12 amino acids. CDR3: CATSDQDQPQHF. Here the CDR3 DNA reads TGTGCCACCAGTGACCAGGATCAGCCCCAGCATTTT.

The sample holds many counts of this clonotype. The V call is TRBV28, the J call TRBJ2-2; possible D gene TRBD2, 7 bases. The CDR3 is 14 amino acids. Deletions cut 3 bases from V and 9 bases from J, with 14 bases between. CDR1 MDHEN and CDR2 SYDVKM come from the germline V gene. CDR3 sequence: CASSLRGDYRELFF. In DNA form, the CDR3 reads TGTGCCAGCAGTTTGAGGGGGGACTACCGGGAGCTGTTTTTT.

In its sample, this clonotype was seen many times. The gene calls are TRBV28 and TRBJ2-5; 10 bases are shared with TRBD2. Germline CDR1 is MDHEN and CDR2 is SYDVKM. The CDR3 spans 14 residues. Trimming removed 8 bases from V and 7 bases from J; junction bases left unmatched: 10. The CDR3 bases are TGTGCCAGCGGGGGACTAGCGACCTCCCGGACCCAGTACTTC. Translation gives CASGGLATSRTQYF.

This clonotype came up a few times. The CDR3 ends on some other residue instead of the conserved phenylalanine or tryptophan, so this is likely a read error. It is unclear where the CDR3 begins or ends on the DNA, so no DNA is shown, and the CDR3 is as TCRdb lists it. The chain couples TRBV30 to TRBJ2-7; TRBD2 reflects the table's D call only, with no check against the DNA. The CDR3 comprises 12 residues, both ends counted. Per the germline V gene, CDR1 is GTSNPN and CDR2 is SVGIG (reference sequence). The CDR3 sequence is CAWTEGGSTAQL.

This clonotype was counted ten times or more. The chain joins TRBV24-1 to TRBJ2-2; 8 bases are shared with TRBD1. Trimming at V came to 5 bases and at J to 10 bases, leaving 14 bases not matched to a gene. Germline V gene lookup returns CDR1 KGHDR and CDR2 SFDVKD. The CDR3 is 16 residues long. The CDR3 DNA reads TGTGCCACCAGTGGACCACTTGGAGACAGGGGAAAGGAGCTGTTTTTT. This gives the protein CATSGPLGDRGKELFF.

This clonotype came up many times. The DNA for the CDR3 is TGTGCCAGTCACAGGGGGGGAAGTGAAAAACTGTTTTTT. This sequence encodes CASHRGGSEKLFF. The chain employs TRBV2 and TRBJ1-4; the match to TRBD1 covers 8 bases. Germline CDR1 SNHLY, CDR2 FYNNEI. Trimming took 9 bases from V and 7 from J; bases not matched to a gene: 7. This CDR3 is built from 13 residues.

The CDR3 DNA reads TGTGCCAGCAGACCGACGCCCGGGGAGCTGTTTTTT. Amino acids: CASRPTPGELFF. V is TRBV28 and J is TRBJ2-2; unclear D gene. Germline values: CDR1 MDHEN, CDR2 SYDVKM. The CDR3 has 12 amino acids. Deletions cut 6 bases from V and 6 bases from J, with 8 bases between.

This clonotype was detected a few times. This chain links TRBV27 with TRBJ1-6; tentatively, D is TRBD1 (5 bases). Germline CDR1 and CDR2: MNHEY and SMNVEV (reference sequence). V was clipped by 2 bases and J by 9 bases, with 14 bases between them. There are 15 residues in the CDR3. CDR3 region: CASSLAGGVTSPLHF. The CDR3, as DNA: TGTGCCAGCAGTTTAGCGGGAGGGGTTACTTCACCCCTCCACTTT.

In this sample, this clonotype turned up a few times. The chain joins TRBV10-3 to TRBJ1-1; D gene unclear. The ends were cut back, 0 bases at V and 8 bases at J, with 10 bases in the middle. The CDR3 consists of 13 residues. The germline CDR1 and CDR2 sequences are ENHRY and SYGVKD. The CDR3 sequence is CAISESGSVEAFF. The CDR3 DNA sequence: TGTGCCATCAGTGAGTCGGGTAGCGTAGAAGCTTTCTTT.

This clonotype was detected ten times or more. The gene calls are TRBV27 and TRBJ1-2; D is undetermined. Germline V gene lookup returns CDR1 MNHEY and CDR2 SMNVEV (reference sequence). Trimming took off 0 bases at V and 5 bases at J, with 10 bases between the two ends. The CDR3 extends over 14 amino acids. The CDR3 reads CASSLSKGQYGYTF. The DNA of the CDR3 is TGTGCCAGCAGTTTATCCAAAGGTCAATATGGCTACACCTTC.

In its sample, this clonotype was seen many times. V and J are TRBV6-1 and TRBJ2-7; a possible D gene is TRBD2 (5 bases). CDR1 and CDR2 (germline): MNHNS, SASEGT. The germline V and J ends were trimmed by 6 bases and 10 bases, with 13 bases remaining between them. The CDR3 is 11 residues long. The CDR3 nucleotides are TGTGCCAGCAGAAACCGGGAAGTACAGTACTTC. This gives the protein CASRNREVQYF.

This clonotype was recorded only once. This CDR3 reads CASSYSNSPTGETQYF. The CDR3 DNA is TGTGCCAGCAGTTACTCGAACAGCCCGACCGGGGAGACCCAGTACTTC. V gene TRBV6-5 combines with J gene TRBJ2-5, with D hard to call. Deletions cut 0 bases from V and 5 bases from J, with 16 bases between. This CDR3 spans 16 amino acids. Germline V gene sequence: CDR1 MNHEY, CDR2 SVGAGI.

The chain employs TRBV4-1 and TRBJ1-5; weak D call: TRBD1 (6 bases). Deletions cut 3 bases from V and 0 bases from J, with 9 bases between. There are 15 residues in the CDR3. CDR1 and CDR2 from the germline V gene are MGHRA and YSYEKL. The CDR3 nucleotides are TGCGCCAGCAGCCAGGGGACAACTAGCAATCAGCCCCAGCATTTT. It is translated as CASSQGTTSNQPQHF.

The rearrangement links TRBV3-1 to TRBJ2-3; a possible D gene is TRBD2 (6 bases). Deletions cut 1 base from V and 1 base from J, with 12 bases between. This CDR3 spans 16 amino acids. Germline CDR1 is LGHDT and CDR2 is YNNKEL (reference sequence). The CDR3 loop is CASSQGRGVRTDTQYF. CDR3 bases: TGTGCCAGCAGCCAAGGGCGGGGCGTACGCACAGATACGCAGTATTTT.

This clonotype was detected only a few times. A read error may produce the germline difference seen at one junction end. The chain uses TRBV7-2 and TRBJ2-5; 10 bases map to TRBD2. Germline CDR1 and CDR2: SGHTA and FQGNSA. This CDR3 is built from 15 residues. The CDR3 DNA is TGTTCCAGCAGCCCCTCTAGCGGGAGCACCGGGACCCAGTACTTC. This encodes CSSSPSSGSTGTQYF.

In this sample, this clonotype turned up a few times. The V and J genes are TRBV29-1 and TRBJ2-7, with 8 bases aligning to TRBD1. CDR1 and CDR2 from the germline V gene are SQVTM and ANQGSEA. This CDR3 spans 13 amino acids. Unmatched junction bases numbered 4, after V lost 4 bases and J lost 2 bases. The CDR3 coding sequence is TGCAGCGTTGTTCCGGACAGGGCCTACGAGCAGTACTTC. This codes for CSVVPDRAYEQYF.

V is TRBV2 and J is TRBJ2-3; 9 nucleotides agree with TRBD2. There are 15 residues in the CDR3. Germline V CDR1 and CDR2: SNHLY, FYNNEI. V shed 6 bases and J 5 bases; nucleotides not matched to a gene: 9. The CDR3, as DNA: TGTGCCAGCAGCTTATTAGCGGGAGAACTAGATACGCAGTATTTT. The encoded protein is CASSLLAGELDTQYF.

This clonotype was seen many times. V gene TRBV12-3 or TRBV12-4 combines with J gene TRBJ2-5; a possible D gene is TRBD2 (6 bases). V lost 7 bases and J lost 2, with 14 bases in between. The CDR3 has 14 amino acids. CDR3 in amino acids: CASNQFGGQETQYF. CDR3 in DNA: TGTGCCAGCAACCAATTCGGGGGACAAGAGACCCAGTACTTC.